This T cell receptor (beta chain) was sequenced for a study of cytomegalovirus exposure and HLA in healthy donors. Study-wide results and limits: In a later analysis, most CMV-associated TCR beta chains appeared HLA-restricted.

This clone was found once. The target antigen is unknown. Losses at the gene ends were 0 bases for V and 10 bases for J; bases not matched to a gene: 7. The CDR3 is made up of 14 amino acids. Germline lookup yields CDR1 KGHSH and CDR2 LQKENI. Primers included in the PCR were 60 Vbeta and 13 Jbeta primers. Sequencing was performed with immunoSEQ multiplex PCR; in TCRdb, only in-frame clones are kept and a portion is missing. The sample consists of 90,000 to 110,000 clones, over 80% of them appearing once. This TCR came from a man aged 25 to 40 in good health and CMV-seropositive. The sequenced sample consisted of PBMCs. This chain links TRBV18 with TRBJ1-2; 8 bases are shared with TRBD1. CDR3 nucleotide sequence: TGTGCCAGCTCACCACCGTCGACAGGGGAGGACTACACCTTC. Protein sequence: CASSPPSTGEDYTF.